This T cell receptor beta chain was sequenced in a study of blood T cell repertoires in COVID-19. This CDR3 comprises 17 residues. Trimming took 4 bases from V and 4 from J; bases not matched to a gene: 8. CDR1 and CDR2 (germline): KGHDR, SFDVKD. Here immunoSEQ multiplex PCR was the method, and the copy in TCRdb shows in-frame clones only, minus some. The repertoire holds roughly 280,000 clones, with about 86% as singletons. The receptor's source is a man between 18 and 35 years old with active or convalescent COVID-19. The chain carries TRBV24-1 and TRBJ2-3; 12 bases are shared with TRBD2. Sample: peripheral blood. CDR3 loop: CATSEETSGSMSDTQYF. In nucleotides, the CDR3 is TGTGCCACCAGTGAAGAGACTAGCGGGAGCATGTCAGATACGCAGTATTTT.